Sequencing of this TCR beta chain was carried out in a study of cytomegalovirus exposure and HLA in healthy donors. Study results and caveats: Cytomegalovirus-associated status was assigned to around 160 TCR beta chains. A classifier reportedly called cytomegalovirus status with high sensitivity and specificity. TCR association rates varied by HLA locus in a later analysis, with DRB1 highest and HLA-C lowest.

In the PCR, 60 Vbeta and 13 Jbeta primers were used. Repertoires were generated with immunoSEQ multiplex PCR, while TCRdb's copy carries only in-frame clones and drops some. This sample has 200,000 to 250,000 clones, with about 81% found just once. This clone was seen only a few times. Antigen unknown. The CDR3 runs 17 residues. Germline V gene sequence: CDR1 SGHKS, CDR2 YYEKEE (reference sequence). Losses at the gene ends were 3 bases for V and 4 bases for J; bases not matched to a gene: 11. The chain couples TRBV5-5 to TRBJ2-7, with 12 bases aligning to TRBD2. Sequencing input: PBMCs. This clonotype was sampled from an older woman in good health and CMV-seropositive. The CDR3 DNA follows: TGTGCCAGCAGCTGGGATCTAGCGGGAGGGAACTCTTACGAGCAGTACTTC. Translated, it gives CASSWDLAGGNSYEQYF.